These 12 T cell receptor beta chains were sequenced from one sample in a study of cytomegalovirus exposure and HLA in healthy donors. The PCR contained 60 Vbeta and 13 Jbeta primers. TCRdb's copy holds only in-frame clones and misses some; the assay was immunoSEQ multiplex PCR. The repertoire holds 150,000 to 200,000 clones, with around 81% as singletons. The sample taken for sequencing was PBMCs. These receptors came from a man aged 18 to 35 in good health and CMV-seronegative.

This clone was recorded only once. CDR3 nucleotides: TGTGCCAGCAGCCGCCCGGGACAGGTGGATTCACCCCTCCACTTT. Translation: CASSRPGQVDSPLHF. The chain has TRBV7-2 and TRBJ1-6; 8 nucleotides match TRBD1. This CDR3 is built from 15 residues. The germline CDR1 and CDR2 sequences are SGHTA and FQGNSA. Losses at the gene ends were 5 bases for V and 8 bases for J; bases not matched to a gene: 8.

The chain combines TRBV7-9 with TRBJ2-5; 11 bases map to TRBD2. The end of the DNA aligns better with TRBJ2-7, so the J call may be wrong. Per germline, CDR1 SEHNR and CDR2 FQNEAQ (reference sequence). The CDR3 loop spans 16 amino acids. This CDR3 reads CASSLSTSGAVYEQYF. DNA for the CDR3: TGTGCCAGCAGCTTATCGACTAGCGGGGCGGTCTACGAGCAGTACTTC.

This chain connects TRBV6-6 to TRBJ1-4, with 12 bases aligning to TRBD1. Germline V gene sequence: CDR1 MNHNY, CDR2 SVGAGI (reference sequence). CDR3 length equals 14 residues. Unmatched junction bases numbered 3, after V lost 6 bases and J lost 7 bases. The CDR3 loop is CASRRGQGAEKLFF. The CDR3 bases are TGTGCCAGCAGAAGGGGACAGGGGGCTGAAAAACTGTTTTTT.

This clone was picked up a small number of times. The chain links TRBV6-5 to TRBJ1-2; D is unresolved. Trimming stripped 0 bases from V and 3 bases from J, with 11 bases between. Looked up from germline, CDR1 is MNHEY and CDR2 is SVGAGI. The CDR3 has 15 residues. CDR3 nucleotides: TGTGCCAGCAGTTACTCAGTCGGTAGCCACTATGGCTACACCTTC. Protein sequence: CASSYSVGSHYGYTF.

V gene TRBV2 combines with J gene TRBJ2-5, with D perhaps matching TRBD1 (6 bases). V lost 6 bases and J lost 0, with 11 bases in between. The CDR3 runs to 14 residues. The germline gives CDR1 SNHLY, CDR2 FYNNEI. The CDR3 loop is CASSVQGNQETQYF. The CDR3, as DNA: TGTGCCAGCAGCGTACAGGGAAACCAAGAGACCCAGTACTTC.

This clone has more than one count but fewer than ten. The gene calls are TRBV7-8 and TRBJ2-1, with unresolved D. Germline CDR1 and CDR2: SGHVS and FQNEAQ. V gave up 1 base and J gave up 3 bases, with 4 bases separating them. The CDR3 covers 13 residues. In DNA, the CDR3 is TGTGCCAGCAGCTTAGACAGCTACAATGAGCAGTTCTTC. Residues: CASSLDSYNEQFF.

The V gene is TRBV7-9, the J gene TRBJ2-7; 9 bases align to TRBD2. Trimming took 2 bases from V and 6 from J; bases not matched to a gene: 2. Germline values: CDR1 SEHNR, CDR2 FQNEAQ (reference sequence). The CDR3 loop spans 13 amino acids. CDR3 in DNA: TGTGCCAGCAGCTTACTAGCGGGACCCGAGCAGTACTTC. Its translation is CASSLLAGPEQYF.

Only a few counts were recorded for this clone. The gene calls are TRBV4-3 and TRBJ1-3; 10 nucleotides agree with TRBD1. Trimming took 3 bases from V and 7 from J; bases not matched to a gene: 6. CDR3 size: 15 residues. Germline CDR1 reads LGHNA; CDR2 reads YSLEER. The CDR3 reads CASSHGTGEFNTIYF. CDR3 DNA sequence: TGCGCCAGCAGCCACGGGACAGGGGAGTTTAACACCATATATTTT.

V gene TRBV30 combines with J gene TRBJ1-2; D is unclear. V was pared by 5 bases and J by 8 bases, with 12 bases between. The germline CDR1 and CDR2 sequences are GTSNPN and SVGIG (reference sequence). This CDR3 spans 11 amino acids. CDR3: CAWGEKSGYTF. CDR3 coding DNA: TGTGCCTGGGGGGAGAAGTCCGGCTACACCTTC.

The J gene is TRBJ2-7, the V gene TRBV28; TRBD2 might be the D (6 bases). The V and J ends lost 3 bases and 0 bases respectively, with 18 bases between them. CDR1 is MDHEN, CDR2 SYDVKM, per germline. This CDR3 comprises 17 residues. In nucleotides, the CDR3 is TGTGCCAGCAGTTTTCCCCCCGGGAGTCCCTCCTCCTACGAGCAGTACTTC. Residues: CASSFPPGSPSSYEQYF.

The V call is TRBV6-4, the J call TRBJ2-7; a weak D match, TRBD1 (5 bases). The V gene's germline CDR1 is MRHNA and CDR2 SNTAGT. The CDR3 runs to 16 residues. The ends were cut back, 2 bases at V and 3 bases at J, with 17 bases in the middle. The CDR3 spells CASSDASRPGIYEQYF. The CDR3 DNA reads TGTGCCAGCAGTGACGCCTCACGGCCAGGGATCTACGAGCAGTACTTC.

This clone was seen more than once but under ten times. This chain joins TRBV5-4 and TRBJ1-4, with 9 bases aligning to TRBD1. V was pared by 1 base and J by 1 base, with 2 bases of the junction left unmatched. The CDR3 has 16 amino acids. From germline, CDR1 is SGHNT and CDR2 YYREEE (reference sequence). The CDR3 loop is CASSLRTGVTNEKLFF. CDR3 DNA sequence: TGTGCCAGCAGCTTGAGGACAGGGGTAACTAATGAAAAACTGTTTTTT. Filled out from reference TRBV5-4 and TRBJ1-4, the complete variable domain reads ETGVTQSPTHLIKTRGQQVTLRCSSQSGHNTVSWYQQALGQGPQFIFQYYREEENGRGNFPPRFSGLQFPNYSSELNVNALELDDSALYLCASSLRTGVTNEKLFFGSGTQLSVL.